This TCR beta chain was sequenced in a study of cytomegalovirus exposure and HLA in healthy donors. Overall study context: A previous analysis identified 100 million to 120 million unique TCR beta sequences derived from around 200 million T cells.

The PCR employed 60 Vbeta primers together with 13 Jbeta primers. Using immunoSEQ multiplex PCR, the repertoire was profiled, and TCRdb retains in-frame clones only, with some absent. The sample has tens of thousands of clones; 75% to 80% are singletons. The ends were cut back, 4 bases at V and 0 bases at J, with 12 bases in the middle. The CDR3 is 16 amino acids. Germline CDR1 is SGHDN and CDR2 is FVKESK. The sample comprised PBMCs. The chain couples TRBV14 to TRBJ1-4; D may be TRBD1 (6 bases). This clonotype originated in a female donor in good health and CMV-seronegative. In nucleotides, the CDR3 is TGTGCCAGCAGCCCTATGGGGGCCGCAACTAATGAAAAACTGTTTTTT. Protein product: CASSPMGAATNEKLFF. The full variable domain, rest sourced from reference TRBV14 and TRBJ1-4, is EAGVTQFPSHSVIEKGQTVTLRCDPISGHDNLYWYRRVMGKEIKFLLHFVKESKQDESGMPNNRFLAERTGGTYSTLKVQPAELEDSGVYFCASSPMGAATNEKLFFGSGTQLSVL.